One sample yielded the 30 T cell receptor beta chains listed below, sequenced in a study of regulatory T cells in long-lasting Graves disease. The time point is: newly diagnosed GD, antithyroid drugs for less than 3 months. Construction of the TCR library relied on RNA isolated from PBMCs. According to the study, TCR beta libraries were built with iRepertoire HTBI primers and CDR3-region Arm-PCR. One entry per CDR3 protein, called by TCRdb with MiXCR from the multiplex PCR reads. The sample shows approximately 460,000 distinct CDR3 sequences, roughly 15% of them seen only once. This same sample was also part of a study on T cells in Graves' hyperthyroidism and ophthalmopathy.

Sample: peripheral blood mononuclear cells (PBMCs), taken at new diagnosis, from a patient treated with antithyroid drugs. The receptors were gathered from a woman in her 30s with Graves disease.

This chain connects TRBV4-1 to TRBJ1-1, with D possibly being TRBD1 (6 bases). The germline V gene encodes CDR1 MGHRA and CDR2 YSYEKL. The length of the CDR3 is 14 residues. V was pared by 2 bases and J by 3 bases, with 10 bases between. CDR3 coding DNA: TGCGCCAGCAGCCAACCCACAGGGTACACTGAAGCTTTCTTT. Residues: CASSQPTGYTEAFF.

This clonotype was seen ten or more times. The rearrangement links TRBV3-1 to TRBJ2-7; D uncertain. The CDR3 totals 13 residues. Germline CDR1 LGHDT, CDR2 YNNKEL (reference sequence). The V gene lost 1 base and the J gene lost 7 bases, with 11 bases spanning the gap. The CDR3 coding sequence is TGTGCCAGCAGCCAAGGTTGGGAACGGGAGCAGTACTTC. Amino acid sequence: CASSQGWEREQYF.

The chain is built from TRBV7-9 and TRBJ2-6; D remains ambiguous. This CDR3 is 15 amino acids long. V lost 5 bases and J lost 3, with 11 bases in between. Germline assignment: CDR1 SEHNR and CDR2 FQNEAQ (reference sequence). The CDR3 DNA is TGTGCCAGCAGCCCGTGGTTCGGTGGGGCCAACGTCCTGACTTTC. Protein sequence: CASSPWFGGANVLTF.

In its sample, this clonotype was seen many times. The rearrangement uses TRBV12-3 or TRBV12-4 and TRBJ2-5, with a weak D call TRBD2 (5 bases). Trimming took 9 bases from V and 2 from J, leaving 10 bases between them. This CDR3 region has 12 residues. CDR3 DNA: TGTGCCAGTCTCCGGGGTCAAGAGACCCAGTACTTC. Translated: CASLRGQETQYF.

This clonotype was detected ten times or more. The CDR3 reads CASRTRDLTYEQYF. The CDR3 DNA reads TGTGCCAGCAGGACCCGGGACCTTACCTACGAGCAGTACTTC. The chain has TRBV2 and TRBJ2-7; D possibly uses TRBD1 or TRBD2 (5 bases each). The germline V and J ends were trimmed by 6 bases and 2 bases, with 14 bases remaining between them. Germline V gives CDR1 SNHLY, CDR2 FYNNEI. The CDR3 extends over 14 amino acids. The complete variable domain, with remaining parts taken from reference TRBV2 and TRBJ2-7, reads EPEVTQTPSHQVTQMGQEVILRCVPISNHLYFYWYRQILGQKVEFLVSFYNNEISEKSEIFDDQFSVERPDGSNFTLKIRSTKLEDSAMYFCASRTRDLTYEQYFGPGTRLTVT.

The V call is TRBV19, the J call TRBJ1-5, with 10 bases fitting TRBD1. The J segment lost 2 bases and the V segment lost 8 bases, leaving 9 bases of the junction unmatched. CDR1 LNHDA and CDR2 SQIVND come from the germline V gene (reference sequence). CDR3 length: 16 residues. DNA of the CDR3: TGTGCCAGTTCATTGGAGACAGGGGGCGGCAATCAGCCCCAGCATTTT. Encoded protein: CASSLETGGGNQPQHF.

This clonotype was detected many times. J is TRBJ1-5 and V is TRBV28; D not resolved. Germline V CDR1 and CDR2: MDHEN, SYDVKM. This CDR3 comprises 12 residues. Trimming removed 8 bases at V and 3 bases at J, with 8 bases between. The CDR3, as DNA: TGTGCCAGCCTCTCGCTCAATCAGCCCCAGCATTTT. This codes for CASLSLNQPQHF.

V is TRBV5-5 and J is TRBJ2-5; D not resolved. Germline CDR1 reads SGHKS; CDR2 reads YYEKEE (reference sequence). The V and J ends lost 7 bases and 0 bases respectively, with 7 bases between them. The CDR3 length is 12 residues. CDR3 in DNA: TGTGCCAGCGCACAGAACCAAGAGACCCAGTACTTC. Its protein is CASAQNQETQYF. The whole variable domain, filled in from reference TRBV5-5 and TRBJ2-5, reads DAGVTQSPTHLIKTRGQQVTLRCSPISGHKSVSWYQQVLGQGPQFIFQYYEKEERGRGNFPDRFSARQFPNYSSELNVNALLLGDSALYLCASAQNQETQYFGPGTRLLVL.

This clonotype was counted at least ten times. The J gene is TRBJ2-7, the V gene TRBV6-5; D is unresolved. This CDR3 spans 13 amino acids. The germline V gene encodes CDR1 MNHEY and CDR2 SVGAGI. Trimming pared 2 bases from V and 6 bases from J, leaving 11 bases between. The DNA of the CDR3 is TGTGCCAGCAGTTACCCCGTCGATGGCGAGCAGTACTTC. It codes for CASSYPVDGEQYF.

This clonotype was counted many times. The gene calls are TRBV13 and TRBJ2-3; 12 bases are shared with TRBD2. CDR1 is PRHDT, CDR2 FYEKMQ, per germline (reference sequence). CDR3 length: 16 residues. V was clipped by 5 bases and J by 5 bases; unmatched bases: 8. The CDR3: CASSRPSGRAGDTQYF. The CDR3 nucleotides read TGTGCCAGCAGCCGACCTAGCGGGAGGGCCGGAGATACGCAGTATTTT.

This clonotype was observed many times. The V gene is TRBV12-3 or TRBV12-4, the J gene TRBJ2-1; D is unclear. The CDR3 loop spans 15 amino acids. Trimming stripped 3 bases from V and 2 bases from J, with 11 bases between. The CDR3 DNA is TGTGCCAGCAGTTTTGGTCAAACGGCCTACAATGAGCAGTTCTTC. Its protein product is CASSFGQTAYNEQFF.

This clonotype has more than one count but fewer than ten. The chain's CDR3 is CASSMLGYNEQFF. The CDR3 nucleotides are TGTGCCAGTAGTATGTTGGGTTACAATGAGCAGTTCTTC. V is TRBV19 and J is TRBJ2-1, with no clear D. Trimming removed 3 bases from V and 4 bases from J, with 7 bases in between. CDR3 length: 13 amino acids. Germline assignment: CDR1 LNHDA and CDR2 SQIVND (reference sequence).

This clonotype was counted a few times. The chain joins TRBV10-3 to TRBJ2-1; D might be TRBD2 (6 bases). Germline V gene sequence: CDR1 ENHRY, CDR2 SYGVKD. The CDR3 sequence is 14 residues long. Between the trimmed V and J ends, which lost 6 bases and 4 bases, there was a span of 13 bases. The CDR3 loop reads CAIRGTGEYNEQFF. The CDR3 DNA reads as TGTGCCATCAGGGGGACTGGGGAGTACAATGAGCAGTTCTTC.

The sample holds many counts of this clonotype. This CDR3 reads CASSQEYRDFSYEQYF. CDR3 DNA: TGCGCCAGCAGCCAAGAATACCGGGACTTTTCCTACGAGCAGTACTTC. This chain connects TRBV4-3 to TRBJ2-7, with D possibly being TRBD2 (6 bases). Trimming took off 0 bases at V and 1 base at J, with 13 bases between the two ends. The CDR3 spans 16 residues. Germline V CDR1 and CDR2: LGHNA, YSLEER.

This clonotype was seen at least ten times. Mismatch with germline at one junction end may stem from a read error. V and J are TRBV3-1 and TRBJ2-7; 11 bases fit TRBD2. CDR1 and CDR2 from the germline V gene are LGHDT and YNNKEL (reference sequence). This CDR3 contains 13 residues. The CDR3 reads CASSQDTSGGGDF. The DNA of the CDR3 is TGTGCCAGCAGCCAAGACACTAGCGGGGGAGGTGACTTC.

This clonotype was detected a few times. This may stem from a read error, because a much larger clone lies one nucleotide away. The V gene is TRBV18, the J gene TRBJ2-2; possibly TRBD1 for D (5 bases). The CDR3 runs 13 residues. From germline, CDR1 is KGHSH and CDR2 LQKENI. V lost 8 bases to trimming and J lost 4 bases, with 11 bases between them. The DNA of the CDR3 is TGTGCCAGCCCAAGCAGGGTCACCGGGGAGCTGTTTTTT. Its protein product is CASPSRVTGELFF.

This clonotype has more than one count but fewer than ten. This may be a read error, as it is one base from a much larger clone. V gene TRBV28 combines with J gene TRBJ2-4; D is tentatively TRBD1 or TRBD2 (5 bases each). Germline CDR1 and CDR2: MDHEN and SYDVKM. The CDR3 is 15 amino acids. The CDR3: CASTGAALAENIQYF. CDR3 DNA: TGTGCCAGCACCGGGGCAGCTCTAGCCGAAAACATTCAGTACTTC.

This clonotype was found a few times. V and J are TRBV19 and TRBJ2-1, with 10 bases that match TRBD2. The CDR3 is 19 amino acids. V lost 1 base to trimming and J lost 2 bases; unmatched junction nucleotides: 11. The germline V gene encodes CDR1 LNHDA and CDR2 SQIVND (reference sequence). DNA of the CDR3: TGTGCCAGTAGTATAGGTTCGGCTAGCGGGAGAGGGGCCTACAATGAGCAGTTCTTC. Encoded protein: CASSIGSASGRGAYNEQFF.

This clonotype was recorded many times. The rearrangement joins TRBV9 to TRBJ1-1; D unresolved. V lost 3 bases and J 10 bases, leaving 16 bases between the germline ends. Germline V gives CDR1 SGDLS, CDR2 YYNGEE. The CDR3 contains 13 residues. The CDR3 spells CASSDPSAPGAFF. The CDR3, as DNA: TGTGCCAGCAGCGACCCTTCGGCTCCGGGAGCTTTCTTT.

This clonotype came up a few times. The genes are TRBV6-9 and TRBJ2-7; possibly TRBD2 for D (6 bases). Germline-derived CDR1 and CDR2 are MNHGY and SVAAGI. The CDR3 runs 15 residues. The ends were cut back, 2 bases at V and 0 bases at J, with 11 bases in the middle. The CDR3 coding sequence is TGTGCCAGCAGTTATAATCGGGGGAGCTCCTACGAGCAGTACTTC. Protein sequence: CASSYNRGSSYEQYF.

This clonotype was recorded many times. The V and J genes are TRBV27 and TRBJ2-2; D is undetermined. Germline loops: CDR1 MNHEY, CDR2 SMNVEV (reference sequence). V was trimmed by 1 base and J by 7 bases, leaving 4 bases between them. The CDR3 has 12 residues. The CDR3 region is CASSLFGGELFF. The CDR3 coding sequence is TGTGCCAGCAGTTTATTTGGCGGGGAGCTGTTTTTT.

This clonotype showed up many times. The V gene is TRBV4-3, the J gene TRBJ1-5; no reliable D call. V was pared by 0 bases and J by 0 bases, with 6 bases between. This CDR3 contains 15 residues. The germline CDR1 and CDR2 sequences are LGHNA and YSLEER. The CDR3 DNA reads as TGCGCCAGCAGCCAAGACAGCAATAGCAATCAGCCCCAGCATTTT. It yields the protein CASSQDSNSNQPQHF.

This clonotype was counted at least ten times. The genes are TRBV4-1 and TRBJ1-5, with D hard to call. V was cut by 3 bases and J by 6 bases, with 18 bases left in between. The CDR3 is 16 amino acids. Germline V gives CDR1 MGHRA, CDR2 YSYEKL. The DNA of the CDR3 is TGCGCCAGCAGCCAGTCCTCCGGGCGGGTCTCTCAGCCCCAGCATTTT. Translation gives CASSQSSGRVSQPQHF.

This clonotype came up many times. The J gene is TRBJ2-7, the V gene TRBV5-1, with 11 bases fitting TRBD2. The germline V gene has CDR1 SGHRS and CDR2 YFSETQ. Trimming at V came to 3 bases and at J to 7 bases, leaving 9 bases not matched to a gene. The CDR3 loop spans 15 amino acids. CDR3 in amino acids: CASSSISGRAQEQYF. The CDR3 nucleotides are TGCGCCAGCAGCTCCATTAGCGGGAGGGCGCAAGAGCAGTACTTC.

This clonotype was recorded many times. This chain connects TRBV11-3 to TRBJ2-7; no clear D gene. The CDR3 totals 14 residues. The V gene's germline CDR1 is SGHNT and CDR2 YENEEA. Trimming left V 5 bases short and J 3 bases short, with 14 bases between. The CDR3 nucleotides read TGTGCCAGCAGCCCTCCCGGGCAGTTCTACGAGCAGTACTTC. Its translation: CASSPPGQFYEQYF. The full variable domain, its missing parts supplied by reference TRBV11-3 and TRBJ2-7, is EAGVVQSPRYKIIEKKQPVAFWCNPISGHNTLYWYLQNLGQGPELLIRYENEEAVDDSQLPKDRFSAERLKGVDSTLKIQPAELGDSAVYLCASSPPGQFYEQYFGPGTRLTVT.

At least ten counts were recorded for this clonotype. The chain carries TRBV20-1 and TRBJ2-3; D gene uncertain. The V gene's germline CDR1 is DFQATT and CDR2 SNEGSKA (reference sequence). The ends were cut back, 6 bases at V and 4 bases at J, with 5 bases in the middle. This CDR3 has 10 residues. The CDR3 loop is CSARADTQYF. The CDR3 bases are TGCAGTGCCCGGGCAGATACGCAGTATTTT.

DNA of the CDR3: TGTGCCAGTAGTTCCATAACCAGGGACTCGATGAACACTGAAGCTTTCTTT. Amino acids: CASSSITRDSMNTEAFF. V gene TRBV19 combines with J gene TRBJ1-1; weak D call: TRBD1 (5 bases). This CDR3 is built from 17 residues. The germline V gene encodes CDR1 LNHDA and CDR2 SQIVND (reference sequence). The V end lost 5 bases, the J end lost 0 bases, and 19 bases lay between the germline ends.

This clonotype was recorded at least ten times. V usage is TRBV24-1 and J usage is TRBJ2-3; 8 bases agree with TRBD1. Germline V gives CDR1 KGHDR, CDR2 SFDVKD. The CDR3 covers 16 residues. V trimming: 4 bases; J trimming: 3 bases; junction bases outside the gene matches: 8. The CDR3 DNA follows: TGTGCCACCAGTGACCCCGGACAGGGAAGGACAGATACGCAGTATTTT. Translating it yields CATSDPGQGRTDTQYF.

This clonotype has a count of ten or more. This chain links TRBV3-1 with TRBJ2-1; tentatively, D is TRBD2 (5 bases). V lost 4 bases and J 12 bases, leaving 19 bases between the germline ends. The CDR3 is made up of 14 amino acids. Germline CDR1 LGHDT, CDR2 YNNKEL (reference sequence). The CDR3 DNA reads as TGTGCCAGCAGCCCTGACCCTTTTACGAGGGTGCAGTTCTTC. It codes for CASSPDPFTRVQFF.

The table lists this clonotype with many counts. The V call is TRBV11-2, the J call TRBJ2-2; D could derive from TRBD1 or TRBD2 (5 bases each). CDR3 length: 15 amino acids. Germline lookup yields CDR1 SGHAT and CDR2 FQNNGV. V was trimmed by 2 bases and J by 3 bases, leaving 10 bases between them. The CDR3, as DNA: TGTGCCAGCAGCTTAATTCGGGACCACACCGGGGAGCTGTTTTTT. It codes for CASSLIRDHTGELFF.